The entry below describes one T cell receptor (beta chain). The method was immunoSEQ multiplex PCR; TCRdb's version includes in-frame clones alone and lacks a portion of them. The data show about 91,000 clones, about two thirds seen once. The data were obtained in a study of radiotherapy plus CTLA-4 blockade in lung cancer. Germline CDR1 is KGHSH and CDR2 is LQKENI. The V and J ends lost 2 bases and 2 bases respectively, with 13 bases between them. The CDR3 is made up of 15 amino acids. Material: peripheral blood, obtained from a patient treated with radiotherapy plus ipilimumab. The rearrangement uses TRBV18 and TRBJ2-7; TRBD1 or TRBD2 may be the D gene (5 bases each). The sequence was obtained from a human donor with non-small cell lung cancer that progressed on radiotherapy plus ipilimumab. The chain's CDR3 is CASSPDGTPAYEQYF. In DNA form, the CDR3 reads TGTGCCAGCTCACCAGACGGGACGCCCGCCTACGAGCAGTACTTC.